The 16 T cell receptor beta chains given below trace back to one sample, sequenced in a study of T cell responses to AZD1222 COVID-19 vaccine (dated by TCRdb to the early 2020s). Library construction relied on the immunoSEQ multiplex PCR assay. What TCRdb holds here is the immuneACCESS table cut down to in-frame rearrangements. Part of the clones is not present; checked against another copy, under half of the missing clones reflect an unresolved V gene, and the others are unexplained. Recorded for this sample are 150,000 to 160,000 clones; about 86% of them occurred a single time. Clones ranked in the top ten supply 5.5% to 6% of the sample. This sample's time point label indicates: baseline before first vaccination. Taken with the paper, the label for treatment or condition translates to: meningococcal conjugate vaccine given as trial control. Material: peripheral blood, obtained on day 0 of MenACWY control vaccination. These receptors all stem from an adult in good health.

This rearrangement joins TRBV7-9 to TRBJ2-7, with TRBD1 matching 10 bases. The length of the CDR3 is 15 residues. Germline-derived CDR1 and CDR2 are SEHNR and FQNEAQ (reference sequence). J gave up 3 bases and V 4 bases, and 6 bases lay outside the gene matches. CDR3 amino acids: CASSSGQGVLYEQYV. DNA of the CDR3: TGTGCCAGCAGCTCCGGACAGGGGGTTCTCTACGAGCAGTACGTC.

The rearrangement uses TRBV11-3 and TRBJ2-5; 9 bases are a match to TRBD1. CDR3 length: 15 residues. Unmatched junction bases numbered 8, after V lost 4 bases and J lost 5 bases. Looked up from germline, CDR1 is SGHNT and CDR2 is YENEEA. The CDR3, as DNA: TGTGCCAGCAGCTCCTATAACAGGGGGCTGGAGACCCAGTACTTC. Translation gives CASSSYNRGLETQYF. Complete variable domain (other parts from reference TRBV11-3 and TRBJ2-5): EAGVVQSPRYKIIEKKQPVAFWCNPISGHNTLYWYLQNLGQGPELLIRYENEEAVDDSQLPKDRFSAERLKGVDSTLKIQPAELGDSAVYLCASSSYNRGLETQYFGPGTRLLVL.

This chain links TRBV19 with TRBJ2-5; 9 positions match TRBD1. V shed 11 bases and J 6 bases; nucleotides not matched to a gene: 4. This CDR3 has 11 amino acids. Germline V gene sequence: CDR1 LNHDA, CDR2 SQIVND (reference sequence). CDR3 sequence: CAAGTGKTQYF. The DNA for the CDR3 is TGTGCCGCCGGGACAGGGAAGACCCAGTACTTC.

The genes are TRBV14 and TRBJ2-1, with 13 bases fitting TRBD2. This CDR3 is built from 19 residues. The ends lost 0 bases at V and 5 bases at J; junction bases unmatched: 10. Germline loops: CDR1 SGHDN, CDR2 FVKESK. CDR3 in DNA: TGTGCCAGCAGCCAAGAGTCAGGACTAGCGGGAGTTACCGACAATGAGCAGTTCTTC. Protein product: CASSQESGLAGVTDNEQFF. Based on the CDR3 plus reference TRBV14 and TRBJ2-1, the full variable domain is EAGVTQFPSHSVIEKGQTVTLRCDPISGHDNLYWYRRVMGKEIKFLLHFVKESKQDESGMPNNRFLAERTGGTYSTLKVQPAELEDSGVYFCASSQESGLAGVTDNEQFFGPGTRLTVL.

The chain has TRBV10-2 and TRBJ1-5, with TRBD1 as a possible D gene (5 bases). The CDR3 is 18 amino acids. V was cut by 2 bases and J by 3 bases, with 20 bases left in between. Germline CDR1 and CDR2: WSHSY and SAAADI. The chain's CDR3 is CASSEDPRRQGFNQPQHF. The CDR3 bases are TGCGCCAGCAGTGAGGACCCTCGACGGCAGGGATTCAATCAGCCCCAGCATTTT.

This clone was seen only once. V is TRBV18 and J is TRBJ1-4; TRBD1 is a possible D gene (6 bases). Per the germline V gene, CDR1 is KGHSH and CDR2 is LQKENI. This CDR3 has 15 amino acids. V was pared by 3 bases and J by 5 bases, with 13 bases between. The CDR3 DNA follows: TGTGCCAGCTCACCTTCAAGGGGGTCGAATGAAAAACTGTTTTTT. Translation: CASSPSRGSNEKLFF.

This clone was seen a handful of times. This chain joins TRBV28 and TRBJ2-2; D perhaps matches TRBD1 (5 bases). V lost 2 bases, J lost 6 bases, and 13 bases lay in between. Germline values: CDR1 MDHEN, CDR2 SYDVKM. This CDR3 contains 15 residues. The CDR3 sequence: CASSLPRDEAGELFF. CDR3 DNA: TGTGCCAGCAGTTTACCCAGGGATGAGGCCGGGGAGCTGTTTTTT.

This clone was seen just once. The chain recombines TRBV18 with TRBJ1-3; 8 nucleotides align to TRBD1. Trimming took 3 bases from V and 3 from J; bases not matched to a gene: 4. The germline gives CDR1 KGHSH, CDR2 LQKENI. The CDR3 runs to 15 residues. The CDR3 DNA reads TGTGCCAGCTCACCGACAGGGGCCGGTGGAAACACCATATATTTT. Its protein product is CASSPTGAGGNTIYF.

In its sample, this clone was seen once. This chain links TRBV6-5 with TRBJ1-2; D is unresolved. Germline V gene data show CDR1 as MNHEY and CDR2 as SVGAGI. The CDR3 sequence is 12 residues long. Trimming left V 0 bases short and J 7 bases short, with 6 bases between. Written as DNA, the CDR3 is TGTGCCAGCAGTTACTCGCCGGGTGGCTACACCTTC. Translating it yields CASSYSPGGYTF.

This rearrangement joins TRBV7-6 to TRBJ2-7; 9 nucleotides align to TRBD1. V shed 1 base and J 6 bases; nucleotides not matched to a gene: 7. The CDR3 length is 15 residues. The germline V gene has CDR1 SGHVS and CDR2 FNYEAQ. CDR3 in DNA: TGTGCCAGCAGCTTAGTGGGACAGGGAAGCCGCGAGCAGTACTTC. Translation: CASSLVGQGSREQYF.

This chain joins TRBV27 and TRBJ2-5, with TRBD2 identical over 9 bases. V lost 5 bases to trimming and J lost 4 bases; unmatched junction nucleotides: 5. Per the germline V gene, CDR1 is MNHEY and CDR2 is SMNVEV (reference sequence). The CDR3 runs to 14 residues. The CDR3 loop reads CASSPLAGVETQYF. The CDR3 DNA reads TGTGCCAGCAGTCCGTTAGCGGGAGTAGAGACCCAGTACTTC.

The V and J genes are TRBV11-3 and TRBJ2-5, with D perhaps TRBD1 or TRBD2 (5 bases each). This CDR3 has 13 residues. CDR1 SGHNT and CDR2 YENEEA come from the germline V gene. Between the trimmed V and J ends, which lost 0 bases and 5 bases, there was a span of 7 bases. As DNA, the CDR3 is TGTGCCAGCAGCTTAGAGGGACCCGAGACCCAGTACTTC. Its protein is CASSLEGPETQYF.

The chain employs TRBV5-4 and TRBJ1-4; TRBD1 matches 12 bases. CDR1 is SGHNT and CDR2 is YYREEE in the germline V gene (reference sequence). The trim removed 3 bases at V and 7 bases at J, leaving 7 bases unmatched. The CDR3 has 16 amino acids. The CDR3 DNA reads as TGTGCCAGCAGCTGGGGGACAGGGGGCGCAGGTGAAAAACTGTTTTTT. Its protein product is CASSWGTGGAGEKLFF.

V usage is TRBV27 and J usage is TRBJ2-1, with TRBD2 as a possible D gene (6 bases). This CDR3 region has 17 residues. CDR1 and CDR2 (germline): MNHEY, SMNVEV (reference sequence). Trimming stripped 7 bases from V and 1 base from J, with 20 bases between. CDR3 nucleotide sequence: TGTGCCAGCAAACCATTGAGGGGCGGAGGGTCCTACAATGAGCAGTTCTTC. Its protein product is CASKPLRGGGSYNEQFF.

V usage is TRBV6-5 and J usage is TRBJ2-1; D tentatively fits TRBD1 or TRBD2 (5 bases each). Trimming cost V 7 bases and J 0 bases, with 13 bases left between them. The CDR3 has 15 amino acids. Germline CDR1 is MNHEY and CDR2 is SVGAGI. The CDR3 is CASTPGPSSYNEQFF. In DNA, the CDR3 is TGTGCCAGCACCCCGGGACCGAGCTCCTACAATGAGCAGTTCTTC.

The chain joins TRBV11-2 to TRBJ1-2; unclear D gene. Germline CDR1 reads SGHAT; CDR2 reads FQNNGV. The CDR3 length is 17 residues. The V end lost 4 bases, the J end lost 7 bases, and 25 bases lay between the germline ends. DNA of the CDR3: TGTGCCAGCAGCTCCTTAGGAGGGAGAGTAAAAGGGTTTGGCTACACCTTC. As protein: CASSSLGGRVKGFGYTF.